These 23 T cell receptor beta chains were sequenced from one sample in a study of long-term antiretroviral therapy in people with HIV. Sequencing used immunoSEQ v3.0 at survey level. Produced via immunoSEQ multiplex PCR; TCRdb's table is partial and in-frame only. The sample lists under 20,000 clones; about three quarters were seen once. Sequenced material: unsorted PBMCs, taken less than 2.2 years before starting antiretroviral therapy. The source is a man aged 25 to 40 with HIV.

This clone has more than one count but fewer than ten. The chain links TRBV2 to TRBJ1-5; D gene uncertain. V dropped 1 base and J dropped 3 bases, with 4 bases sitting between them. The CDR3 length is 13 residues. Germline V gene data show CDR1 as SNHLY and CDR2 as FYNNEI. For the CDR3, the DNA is TGTGCCAGCAGTGAAGACCTCAATCAGCCCCAGCATTTT. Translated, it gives CASSEDLNQPQHF.

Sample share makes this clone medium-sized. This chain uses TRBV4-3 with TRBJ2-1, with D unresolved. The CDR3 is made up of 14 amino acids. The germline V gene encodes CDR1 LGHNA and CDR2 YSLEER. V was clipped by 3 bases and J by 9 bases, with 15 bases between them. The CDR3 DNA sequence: TGCGCCAGCAGCCAGGGCATGTTCGCTATTGAGCAGTTCTTC. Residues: CASSQGMFAIEQFF.

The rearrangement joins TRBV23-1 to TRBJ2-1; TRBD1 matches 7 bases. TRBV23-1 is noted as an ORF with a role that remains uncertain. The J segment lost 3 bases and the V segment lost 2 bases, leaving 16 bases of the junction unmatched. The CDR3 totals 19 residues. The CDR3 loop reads CASSQESGGPAILYNEQFF. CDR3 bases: TGCGCCAGCAGTCAAGAGTCAGGGGGACCTGCAATTCTCTACAATGAGCAGTTCTTC.

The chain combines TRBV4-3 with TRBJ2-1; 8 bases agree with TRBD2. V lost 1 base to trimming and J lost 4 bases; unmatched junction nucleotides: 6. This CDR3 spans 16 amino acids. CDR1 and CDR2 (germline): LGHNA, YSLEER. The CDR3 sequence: CASSQGTSSIYNEQFF. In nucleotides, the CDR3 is TGCGCCAGCAGCCAAGGGACTAGCTCGATTTACAATGAGCAGTTCTTC.

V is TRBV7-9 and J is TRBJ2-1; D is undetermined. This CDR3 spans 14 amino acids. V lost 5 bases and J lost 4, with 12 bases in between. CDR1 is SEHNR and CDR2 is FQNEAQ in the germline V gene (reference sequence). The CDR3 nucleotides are TGTGCCAGCAGCCAAGATTGGGATTACAATGAGCAGTTCTTC. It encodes CASSQDWDYNEQFF.

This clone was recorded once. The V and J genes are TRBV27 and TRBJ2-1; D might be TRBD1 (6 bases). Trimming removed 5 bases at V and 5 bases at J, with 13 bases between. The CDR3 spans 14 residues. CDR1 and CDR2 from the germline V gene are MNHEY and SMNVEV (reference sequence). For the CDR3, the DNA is TGTGCCAGCAGTCCAGGGACAACAAACAATGAGCAGTTCTTC. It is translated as CASSPGTTNNEQFF.

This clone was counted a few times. The chain's CDR3 is CASTDRPGGYGYTF. The CDR3, as DNA: TGTGCCAGCACAGACCGCCCTGGTGGGTATGGCTACACCTTC. The chain links TRBV9 to TRBJ1-2; D not certain. Germline V gene data show CDR1 as SGDLS and CDR2 as YYNGEE. The V end was cut by 6 bases, the J end by 5 bases, with 17 bases between. The CDR3 loop spans 14 amino acids.

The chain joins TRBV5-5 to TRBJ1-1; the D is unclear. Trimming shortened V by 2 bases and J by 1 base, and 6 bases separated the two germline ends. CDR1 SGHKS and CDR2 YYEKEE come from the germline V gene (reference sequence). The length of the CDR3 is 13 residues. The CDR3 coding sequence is TGTGCCAGCAGCTTAGCGTGGAACACTGAAGCTTTCTTT. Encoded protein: CASSLAWNTEAFF.

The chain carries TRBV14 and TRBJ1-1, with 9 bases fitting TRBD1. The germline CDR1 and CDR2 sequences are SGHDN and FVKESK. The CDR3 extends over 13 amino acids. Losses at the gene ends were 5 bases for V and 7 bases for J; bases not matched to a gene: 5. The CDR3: CASSGTGKGEAFF. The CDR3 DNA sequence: TGTGCCAGCAGCGGGACAGGGAAGGGTGAAGCTTTCTTT.

CDR3 DNA: TGTGCCAGCCGACGCGCTAGCGGGAGGGGGATCACCGGGGAGCTGTTTTTT. This translates into CASRRASGRGITGELFF. The V and J genes are TRBV5-6 and TRBJ2-2; 12 nucleotides line up with TRBD2. Germline CDR1 reads SGHDT; CDR2 reads YYEEEE. This CDR3 comprises 17 residues. Trimming took 7 bases from V and 4 from J; bases not matched to a gene: 11.

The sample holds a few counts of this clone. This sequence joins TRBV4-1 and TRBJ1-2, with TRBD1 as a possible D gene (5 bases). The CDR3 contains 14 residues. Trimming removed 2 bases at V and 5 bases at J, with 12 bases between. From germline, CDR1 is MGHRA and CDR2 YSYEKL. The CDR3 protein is CASSQLSQAYGYTF. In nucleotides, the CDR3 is TGCGCCAGCAGCCAACTCTCACAGGCATATGGCTACACCTTC.

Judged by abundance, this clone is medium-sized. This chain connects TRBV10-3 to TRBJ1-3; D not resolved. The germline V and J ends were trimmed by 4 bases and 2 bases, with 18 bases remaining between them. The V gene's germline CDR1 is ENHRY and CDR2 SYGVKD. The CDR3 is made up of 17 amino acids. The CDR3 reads CAISVGAPREAGNTIYF. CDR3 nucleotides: TGTGCCATCAGTGTGGGTGCACCTCGAGAAGCTGGAAACACCATATATTTT.

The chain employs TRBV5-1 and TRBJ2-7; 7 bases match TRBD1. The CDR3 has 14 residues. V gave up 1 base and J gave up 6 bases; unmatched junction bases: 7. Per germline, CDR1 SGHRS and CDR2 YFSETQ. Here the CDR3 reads CASSLRTGAREQYF. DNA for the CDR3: TGCGCCAGCAGCTTGAGAACAGGGGCGCGCGAGCAGTACTTC.

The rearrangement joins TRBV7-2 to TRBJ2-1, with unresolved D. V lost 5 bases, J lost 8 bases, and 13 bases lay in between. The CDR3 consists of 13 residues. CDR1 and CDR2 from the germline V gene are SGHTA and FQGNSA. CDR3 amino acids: CASSPRLEYEQFF. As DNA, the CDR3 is TGTGCCAGCAGCCCGAGACTGGAGTATGAGCAGTTCTTC.

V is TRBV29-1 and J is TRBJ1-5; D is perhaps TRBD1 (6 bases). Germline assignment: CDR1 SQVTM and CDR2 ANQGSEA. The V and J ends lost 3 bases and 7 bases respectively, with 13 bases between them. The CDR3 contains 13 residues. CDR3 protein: CSVEAGGGQPQHF. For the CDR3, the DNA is TGCAGCGTTGAGGCTGGCGGGGGCCAGCCCCAGCATTTT.

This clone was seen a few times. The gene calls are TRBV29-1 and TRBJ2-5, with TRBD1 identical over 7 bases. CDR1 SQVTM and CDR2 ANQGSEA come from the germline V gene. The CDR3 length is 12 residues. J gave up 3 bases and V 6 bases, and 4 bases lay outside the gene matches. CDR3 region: CSVTGWEETQYF. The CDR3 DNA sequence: TGCAGCGTGACAGGGTGGGAAGAGACCCAGTACTTC.

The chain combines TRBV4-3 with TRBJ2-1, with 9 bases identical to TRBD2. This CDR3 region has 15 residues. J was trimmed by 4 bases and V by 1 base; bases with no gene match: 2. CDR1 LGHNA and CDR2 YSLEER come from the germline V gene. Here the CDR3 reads CASSQGLAGYNEQFF. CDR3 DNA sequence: TGCGCCAGCAGCCAAGGGCTAGCGGGATACAATGAGCAGTTCTTC.

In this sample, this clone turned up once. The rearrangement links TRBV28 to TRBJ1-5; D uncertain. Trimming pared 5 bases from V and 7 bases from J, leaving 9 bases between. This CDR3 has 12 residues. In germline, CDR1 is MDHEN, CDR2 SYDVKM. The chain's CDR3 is CASSRGWQPQHF. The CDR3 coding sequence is TGTGCCAGCAGTCGCGGTTGGCAGCCCCAGCATTTT.

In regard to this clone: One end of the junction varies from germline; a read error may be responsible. CDR3 DNA: TGCGCCAGCAGCCAAGAAATGACAGCAGCAACCTACGAGCAGTACTTC. Translating gives CASSQEMTAATYEQYF. The chain has TRBV5-5 and TRBJ2-7, with a possible D match to TRBD1 (5 bases). This CDR3 has 16 residues. The germline CDR1 and CDR2 sequences are SGHKS and YYEKEE (reference sequence).

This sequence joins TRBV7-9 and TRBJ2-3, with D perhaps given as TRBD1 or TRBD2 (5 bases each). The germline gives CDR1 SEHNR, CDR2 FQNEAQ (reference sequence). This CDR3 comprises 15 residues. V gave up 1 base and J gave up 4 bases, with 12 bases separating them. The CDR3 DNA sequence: TGTGCCAGCAGCTTAGATGGGGGTCCCGCAGATACGCAGTATTTT. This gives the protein CASSLDGGPADTQYF. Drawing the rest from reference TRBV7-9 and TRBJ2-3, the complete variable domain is DTGVSQNPRHKITKRGQNVTFRCDPISEHNRLYWYRQTLGQGPEFLTYFQNEAQLEKSRLLSDRFSAERPKGSFSTLEIQRTEQGDSAMYLCASSLDGGPADTQYFGPGTRLTVL.

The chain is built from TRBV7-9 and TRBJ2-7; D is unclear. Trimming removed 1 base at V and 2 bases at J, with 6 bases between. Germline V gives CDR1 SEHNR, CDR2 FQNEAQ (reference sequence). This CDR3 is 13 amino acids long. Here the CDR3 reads CASSLGLAYEQYF. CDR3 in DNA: TGTGCCAGCAGCTTAGGGTTAGCCTACGAGCAGTACTTC.

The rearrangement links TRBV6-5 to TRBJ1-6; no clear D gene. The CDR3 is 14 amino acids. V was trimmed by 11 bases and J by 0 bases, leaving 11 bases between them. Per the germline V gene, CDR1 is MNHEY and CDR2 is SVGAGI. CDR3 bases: TGTGCCTCAAAGGCAGTCTCCTATAATTCACCCCTCCACTTT. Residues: CASKAVSYNSPLHF.

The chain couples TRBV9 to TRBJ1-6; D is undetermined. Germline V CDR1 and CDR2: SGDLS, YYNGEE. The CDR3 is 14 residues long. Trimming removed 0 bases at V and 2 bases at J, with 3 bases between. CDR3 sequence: CASSVAAYNSPLHF. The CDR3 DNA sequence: TGTGCCAGCAGCGTAGCAGCCTATAATTCACCCCTCCACTTT.